The T cell receptor beta chain under discussion was sequenced for a study of graft-versus-host responses after intestinal transplantation. Germline V gene data show CDR1 as SGHTA and CDR2 as FQGNSA. Trimming pared 5 bases from V and 1 base from J, leaving 8 bases between. There are 13 residues in the CDR3. This clone was counted between two and nine times. Graft samples were processed, releasing intraepithelial and lamina propria lymphocytes. TCRdb keeps only in-frame clones here, not all; method: immunoSEQ multiplex PCR. The sample comprises fewer than 8,500 clones, about 68% of which are singletons, and roughly an eighth rests with the top ten.

This chain uses TRBV7-2 with TRBJ1-1, with D perhaps TRBD1 (6 bases). This clonotype originated in a human patient who received an intestinal transplant, so some T cells may come from the graft donor. The sequencing here drew on ileum tissue, taken roughly 230 days after intestinal transplant. This CDR3 reads CASSPGANTEAFF. CDR3 bases: TGTGCCAGCAGCCCAGGGGCGAACACTGAAGCTTTCTTT. The variable domain in full, completed from reference TRBV7-2 and TRBJ1-1, reads GAGVSQSPSNKVTEKGKDVELRCDPISGHTALYWYRQSLGQGLEFLIYFQGNSAPDKSGLPSDRFSAERTGGSVSTLTIQRTQQEDSAVYLCASSPGANTEAFFGQGTRLTVV.